A selection of T cell receptor beta chains follows, all from one sample in a study of beta chain features in type 1 diabetes. Profiling relied on immunoSEQ multiplex PCR, and the TCRdb table lists in-frame clones only, not all of them. Found here are roughly 730,000 clones, roughly 13% of them singletons; the top ten hold less than 0.025%. The specimen sequenced was naive CD4+ T cells from blood. These receptors were collected from a man between 18 and 35 years old with type 1 diabetes. CDR3s include the opening cysteine and the closing phenylalanine or tryptophan. The D gene is left open where the match is weak. Clone size appears in some rows only: once, few, many, or a class for an expanded clone.

clone size,D gene,V gene,J gene,CDR3 protein,CDR3 DNA
few,-,TRBV7-9,TRBJ1-1,CASSLQGDTEAFF,TGTGCCAGCAGCCTACAGGGAGACACTGAAGCTTTCTTT
few,-,TRBV10-3,TRBJ2-1,CAIRTARTSDNEQFF,TGTGCCATCAGGACAGCTAGAACTTCGGACAATGAGCAGTTCTTC
-,-,TRBV6-5,TRBJ1-6,CASSSLGGLGSPLHF,TGTGCCAGCAGTTCCCTGGGAGGCCTAGGTTCACCCCTCCACTTT
-,-,TRBV30,TRBJ1-2,CAWSVPGPGGGYTF,TGTGCCTGGAGTGTACCTGGCCCCGGGGGAGGCTACACCTTC
-,-,TRBV18,TRBJ2-1,CASSPTGLGRDEQFF,TGTGCCAGCTCACCAACAGGGTTAGGAAGGGATGAGCAGTTCTTC
few,TRBD2,TRBV9,TRBJ2-5,CASSSGAKGETQYF,TGTGCCAGTTCTAGCGGGGCAAAAGGGGAGACCCAGTACTTC
-,-,TRBV18,TRBJ2-7,CASSPGHQSYEQYF,TGTGCCAGCTCCCCGGGACACCAATCCTACGAGCAGTACTTC
-,-,TRBV4-1,TRBJ1-5,CASSQVRGNQPQHF,TGCGCCAGCAGCCAAGTAAGGGGGAATCAGCCCCAGCATTTT
-,-,TRBV12-5,TRBJ1-1,CASGFVEGTEAFF,TGTGCTAGTGGTTTCGTTGAGGGCACTGAAGCTTTCTTT
few,-,TRBV28,TRBJ1-3,CASRPRGGTGNTIYF,TGTGCCAGCAGACCCCGAGGGGGGACTGGAAACACCATATATTTT
-,-,TRBV4-1,TRBJ2-7,CASSLGRGGGSYEQYF,TGCGCCAGCAGTTTAGGAAGGGGCGGAGGGTCCTACGAGCAGTACTTC
few,-,TRBV7-2,TRBJ1-1,CASSLQGIMNTEAFF,TGTGCCAGCAGCTTACAGGGTATCATGAACACTGAAGCTTTCTTT
-,-,TRBV5-1,TRBJ2-7,CASRSGTRPSYEQYF,TGCGCCAGCAGGTCCGGGACAAGACCCTCCTACGAGCAGTACTTC
few,TRBD1,TRBV10-3,TRBJ1-5,CATEGQQKGPQHF,TGTGCCACCGAGGGACAGCAGAAGGGGCCCCAGCATTTT
few,-,TRBV18,TRBJ2-7,CASSPQESAEQYF,TGTGCCAGCTCACCACAGGAGTCTGCCGAGCAGTACTTC
few,TRBD1,TRBV19,TRBJ1-5,CASSPGWGQPTSRPQHF,TGTGCCAGTAGTCCCGGGTGGGGACAGCCGACATCACGGCCCCAGCATTTT
-,-,TRBV18,TRBJ1-2,CASSPGEGSIHYGYTF,TGTGCCAGCTCACCTGGGGAGGGCTCGATTCACTATGGCTACACCTTC
-,-,TRBV6-5,TRBJ1-4,CATTAYGDGEKLFF,TGTGCCACCACGGCCTATGGGGATGGAGAAAAACTGTTTTTT
few,TRBD2,TRBV5-1,TRBJ2-3,CASSQGTSGYTDTQYF,TGCGCCAGCAGCCAAGGGACTAGCGGATACACAGATACGCAGTATTTT
few,-,TRBV2,TRBJ2-5,CAGRDLQETQYF,TGTGCCGGCCGGGACTTGCAAGAGACCCAGTACTTC
few,-,TRBV5-1,TRBJ2-4,CASSFEGENIQYF,TGCGCCAGCAGCTTCGAGGGTGAAAACATTCAGTACTTC
few,-,TRBV6-1,TRBJ2-5,CASSEGGASETQYF,TGTGCCAGCAGTGAAGGGGGGGCCTCCGAGACCCAGTACTTC
-,-,TRBV10-2,TRBJ2-3,CASSYIDTQYF,TGCGCCAGCAGTTACATAGATACGCAGTATTTT
-,-,TRBV7-8,TRBJ2-5,CASSNGAQETQYF,TGTGCCAGCAGCAATGGGGCTCAAGAGACCCAGTACTTC
-,-,TRBV30,TRBJ2-5,CAWSEGVKETQYF,TGTGCCTGGAGTGAAGGGGTAAAAGAGACCCAGTACTTC
-,-,TRBV5-1,TRBJ1-1,CASSLAAGAWDTEAFF,TGCGCCAGCAGCTTGGCAGCCGGCGCATGGGACACTGAAGCTTTCTTT
few,TRBD1,TRBV5-6,TRBJ2-3,CASSLVDRGTDTQYF,TGTGCCAGCAGCTTGGTGGACAGGGGCACAGATACGCAGTATTTT
-,-,TRBV27,TRBJ1-5,CASSPASGGSNQPQHF,TGTGCCAGCAGCCCAGCGTCTGGGGGAAGCAATCAGCCCCAGCATTTT
-,-,TRBV20-1,TRBJ1-2,CSAPGYGYTF,TGCAGTGCCCCAGGATATGGCTACACCTTC
-,TRBD2,TRBV6-5,TRBJ2-3,CASTEAGGRHTQYF,TGTGCCAGCACCGAAGCGGGGGGGAGACATACGCAGTATTTT